Listed below are T cell receptor beta chains from one sample, sequenced in a study of T-cell memory formation after mild COVID-19. From the 5' RACE reads, TCRdb called clonotypes with MiXCR, one entry per CDR3 protein. The top ten clones hold roughly 7.8% of a sample with approximately 560,000 distinct CDR3 sequences, approximately 15% of them seen once. Material: PBMCs or a T cell subset sorted from them (not recorded which). Receptor source: an adult woman who had mild COVID-19 (a few samples of this study predate the infection). Cell type and time point are not known. The CDR3 runs from the conserved cysteine through the conserved F or W. A D gene is named only where the DNA matches it firmly. Expanded clones get a size class; other rows say once, few or many, or leave the size out.

v_gene: TRBV12-3/TRBV12-4; d_gene: NA; j_gene: TRBJ2-7; abundance: NA; CDR3nt: TGTGCCAGCAGTTTCAGATTCGACGGGCAGTACTTC; CDR3aa: CASSFRFDGQYF
v_gene: TRBV9; d_gene: NA; j_gene: TRBJ2-1; abundance: NA; CDR3nt: TGTGCCAGCAGCGTAGGTTGGGGGGCTCCTGGGAATGAGCAGTTCTTC; CDR3aa: CASSVGWGAPGNEQFF
v_gene: TRBV7-9; d_gene: TRBD1; j_gene: TRBJ1-1; abundance: few; CDR3nt: TGTGCCAGCAGCTTCGGACAGGGGCACACTGAAGCTTTCTTT; CDR3aa: CASSFGQGHTEAFF
v_gene: TRBV15; d_gene: NA; j_gene: TRBJ1-3; abundance: NA; CDR3nt: TGTGCCACCAGCAGAGATCACCCCTTCTCTGGAAACACCATATATTTT; CDR3aa: CATSRDHPFSGNTIYF
v_gene: TRBV7-2; d_gene: NA; j_gene: TRBJ1-2; abundance: few; CDR3nt: TGTGCCAGCAGCTTAGTGGGGGGCTCTAACTATGGCTACACCTTC; CDR3aa: CASSLVGGSNYGYTF
v_gene: TRBV7-9; d_gene: TRBD1; j_gene: TRBJ2-2; abundance: few; CDR3nt: TGTGCCAGCAGCTCCCCAGGGACAGGGGGGGCGAACACCGGGGAGCTGTTTTTT; CDR3aa: CASSSPGTGGANTGELFF
v_gene: TRBV7-2; d_gene: NA; j_gene: TRBJ1-2; abundance: NA; CDR3nt: TGTGCCAGCAGCTTCGACGCCTACGGCTACACCTTC; CDR3aa: CASSFDAYGYTF
v_gene: TRBV18; d_gene: NA; j_gene: TRBJ1-1; abundance: few; CDR3nt: TGTGCCAGCTCACCGGGCCAGGGCGGTTTCTGGAACACTGAAGCTTTCTTT; CDR3aa: CASSPGQGGFWNTEAFF
v_gene: TRBV9; d_gene: NA; j_gene: TRBJ1-5; abundance: NA; CDR3nt: TGTGCCAGCAGCGTAGTCCAGGAGGGTAAGAATCAGCCCCAGCATTTT; CDR3aa: CASSVVQEGKNQPQHF
v_gene: TRBV29-1; d_gene: TRBD1; j_gene: TRBJ2-7; abundance: NA; CDR3nt: TGCAGCGTTTCAGACAGGGACGAGCAGTACTTC; CDR3aa: CSVSDRDEQYF
v_gene: TRBV4-1; d_gene: TRBD1; j_gene: TRBJ1-1; abundance: few; CDR3nt: TGCGCCAGCAGCCAAGTAGGGACAGGTGAATCTTTCTTT; CDR3aa: CASSQVGTGESFF
v_gene: TRBV9; d_gene: TRBD1; j_gene: TRBJ2-1; abundance: NA; CDR3nt: TGTGCCAGCAGCGCCGAATATTCGGCCCAAGGGGGCGATGAGCAGTTCTTC; CDR3aa: CASSAEYSAQGGDEQFF
v_gene: TRBV29-1; d_gene: NA; j_gene: TRBJ2-7; abundance: few; CDR3nt: TGCAGCGTTGGTGGAGGGCTCGAGCAGTACTTC; CDR3aa: CSVGGGLEQYF
v_gene: TRBV2; d_gene: TRBD1; j_gene: TRBJ2-7; abundance: many; CDR3nt: TGTGCCAGCAGTGAAGCCCAGGGGGCGGTTTACGAGCAGTACTTC; CDR3aa: CASSEAQGAVYEQYF
v_gene: TRBV3-1; d_gene: NA; j_gene: TRBJ1-1; abundance: NA; CDR3nt: TGTGCCAGCAGCCAAGGCTGGGGAACTGAAGCTTTCTTT; CDR3aa: CASSQGWGTEAFF
v_gene: TRBV6-2/TRBV6-3; d_gene: NA; j_gene: TRBJ1-1; abundance: few; CDR3nt: TGTGCCAGCAGCCGTCGGGTAAACGAAGCTTTCTTT; CDR3aa: CASSRRVNEAFF
v_gene: TRBV7-9; d_gene: TRBD1; j_gene: TRBJ2-1; abundance: few; CDR3nt: TGTGCCAGCAGCTTTGACAGGGGATTCATAGATGAGCAGTTCTTC; CDR3aa: CASSFDRGFIDEQFF
v_gene: TRBV6-1; d_gene: NA; j_gene: TRBJ1-4; abundance: few; CDR3nt: TGTGCCAGCAGTACGACAGGTTCCATAATCGGAGAAAAACTGTTTTTT; CDR3aa: CASSTTGSIIGEKLFF
v_gene: TRBV30; d_gene: NA; j_gene: TRBJ2-7; abundance: many; CDR3nt: TGTGCCTGGAGTGGAGGACACCCCTACGAGCAGTACTTC; CDR3aa: CAWSGGHPYEQYF
v_gene: TRBV6-5; d_gene: NA; j_gene: TRBJ1-6; abundance: few; CDR3nt: TGTGCCAGCAGTTACGGGGAGGGTGCTAATTCACCCCTCCACTTT; CDR3aa: CASSYGEGANSPLHF
v_gene: TRBV7-9; d_gene: NA; j_gene: TRBJ2-3; abundance: few; CDR3nt: TGTGCCAGCCTCGAAGCCTTTAGTACGCAGTATTTT; CDR3aa: CASLEAFSTQYF
v_gene: TRBV24-1; d_gene: NA; j_gene: TRBJ2-2; abundance: few; CDR3nt: TGTGCCACCAGACAGAACACCGGGGAGCTGTTTTTT; CDR3aa: CATRQNTGELFF
v_gene: TRBV12-5; d_gene: NA; j_gene: TRBJ1-5; abundance: NA; CDR3nt: TGTGCTAGTGGTTTGGGGGGGCTTAGCAATCAGCCCCAGCATTTT; CDR3aa: CASGLGGLSNQPQHF
v_gene: TRBV27; d_gene: NA; j_gene: TRBJ2-7; abundance: few; CDR3nt: TGTGCCAGCAGTTTCGACAGCTACTCCTACGAGCAGTACTTC; CDR3aa: CASSFDSYSYEQYF
v_gene: TRBV9; d_gene: NA; j_gene: TRBJ2-7; abundance: few; CDR3nt: TGTGCCAGCAGCGCCGGGACGGAGGATAGGGAGCAGTACTTC; CDR3aa: CASSAGTEDREQYF
v_gene: TRBV5-5; d_gene: TRBD1; j_gene: TRBJ1-2; abundance: NA; CDR3nt: TGTGCCAGCAGCTGGGACACAGGGGGCACCCCTTACTATGGCTACACCTTC; CDR3aa: CASSWDTGGTPYYGYTF
v_gene: TRBV20-1; d_gene: TRBD2; j_gene: TRBJ2-7; abundance: NA; CDR3nt: TGCAGTGCTAGAGATGAGGCTAGCGGGAGCTTCTACGAGCAGTACTTC; CDR3aa: CSARDEASGSFYEQYF
v_gene: TRBV24-1; d_gene: NA; j_gene: TRBJ2-7; abundance: NA; CDR3nt: TGTGCCACCAGTGCAGGAAGCTCCTACGAGCAGTACTTC; CDR3aa: CATSAGSSYEQYF
v_gene: TRBV4-2; d_gene: TRBD2; j_gene: TRBJ2-1; abundance: few; CDR3nt: TGTGCCAGCAGCCAAGAAAGGCGGGGGGGCCACAATGAGCAGTTCTTC; CDR3aa: CASSQERRGGHNEQFF
v_gene: TRBV19; d_gene: TRBD1; j_gene: TRBJ2-7; abundance: NA; CDR3nt: TGTGCCAGTAGTGCCCCCGGGACAGGGGGCGCTTACGAGCAGTACTTC; CDR3aa: CASSAPGTGGAYEQYF
v_gene: TRBV7-9; d_gene: NA; j_gene: TRBJ1-2; abundance: NA; CDR3nt: TGTGCCAGCAGTTTCCAGGGGCCCTATGGCTACACCTTC; CDR3aa: CASSFQGPYGYTF
v_gene: TRBV20-1; d_gene: TRBD1; j_gene: TRBJ2-7; abundance: NA; CDR3nt: TGCAGTGCCAGCCCCGGGACAGGGATCAACGAGCAGTACTTC; CDR3aa: CSASPGTGINEQYF
v_gene: TRBV5-6; d_gene: TRBD2; j_gene: TRBJ2-5; abundance: few; CDR3nt: TGTGCCAGCAGCTTCGGTCTAGCGGGAGGAGAGACCCAGTACTTC; CDR3aa: CASSFGLAGGETQYF
v_gene: TRBV20-1; d_gene: TRBD2; j_gene: TRBJ2-5; abundance: few; CDR3nt: TGCAGTGCTAGAGATGGACTAGCGTTCTTTCAAGAGACCCAGTACTTC; CDR3aa: CSARDGLAFFQETQYF
v_gene: TRBV6-6; d_gene: NA; j_gene: TRBJ1-5; abundance: few; CDR3nt: TGTGCCAGTGCCCCGTCGGGTCGCACTTACAATCAGCCCCAGCATTTT; CDR3aa: CASAPSGRTYNQPQHF
v_gene: TRBV6-5; d_gene: TRBD1; j_gene: TRBJ2-3; abundance: NA; CDR3nt: TGTGCCAGCAGTCGGGACAGAATTAGCACAGATACGCAGTATTTT; CDR3aa: CASSRDRISTDTQYF
v_gene: TRBV5-1; d_gene: TRBD1; j_gene: TRBJ1-2; abundance: few; CDR3nt: TGCGCCAGCAGCTCGCCTGGGGGACAGGGTACTGGCTACACCTTC; CDR3aa: CASSSPGGQGTGYTF
v_gene: TRBV12-3/TRBV12-4; d_gene: NA; j_gene: TRBJ2-5; abundance: few; CDR3nt: TGTGCCAGCAGTTTAGGACAGGTTGAGACCCAGTACTTC; CDR3aa: CASSLGQVETQYF
v_gene: TRBV20-1; d_gene: NA; j_gene: TRBJ2-7; abundance: NA; CDR3nt: TGCAGTGCTAGAGTACCGGGGATCGGGGCGGGCGAGCAGTACTTC; CDR3aa: CSARVPGIGAGEQYF